The T cell receptor beta chain described here comes from a study of Graves' ophthalmopathy and Graves' hyperthyroidism. Trimming removed 6 bases from V and 6 bases from J, with 7 bases in between. The CDR3 extends over 11 amino acids. Germline V gene sequence: CDR1 SNHLY, CDR2 FYNNEI. RNA transcripts were the source from which TCR beta CDR3 regions were amplified. After a first-round RT-PCR with HTBI primers, a second-round multiplex PCR was run. Via MiXCR, TCRdb re-called the multiplex PCR reads, giving one row per CDR3 protein. Of 500,000 to 800,000 distinct CDR3 sequences in the sample, about two fifths were seen once. Lactation, pregnancy, uncontrolled infections and other autoimmune diseases were all grounds for excluding patients. This clonotype has ten or more counts. Its cognate antigen is unknown. Study results and limitations: Discriminating ophthalmopathy from stable hyperthyroidism, a 13-signature model attained a sensitivity of approximately 85% and a specificity of 80% to 82%. A majority of expanded thyroid clonotypes exceeding 0.001 frequency were likewise present in blood.

The receptor's source is an adult man with Graves' ophthalmopathy. This chain connects TRBV2 to TRBJ2-3; no definite D call. Sequenced material: peripheral blood. DNA for the CDR3: TGTGCCAGCAGGTTGTCGGATACGCAGTATTTT. It translates to CASRLSDTQYF. The whole variable domain, filled in from reference TRBV2 and TRBJ2-3, reads EPEVTQTPSHQVTQMGQEVILRCVPISNHLYFYWYRQILGQKVEFLVSFYNNEISEKSEIFDDQFSVERPDGSNFTLKIRSTKLEDSAMYFCASRLSDTQYFGPGTRLTVL.